This TCR beta chain was captured by sequencing in a study of T cell changes during pregnancy in multiple sclerosis. V trimming: 6 bases; J trimming: 4 bases; junction bases outside the gene matches: 10. Germline V gene lookup returns CDR1 MGHRA and CDR2 YSYEKL. This CDR3 is 15 amino acids long. Data came from immunoSEQ multiplex PCR; TCRdb stores just in-frame clones and leaves some out. Here the sample spans roughly 38,000 clones, about nine tenths being singletons. The source was CD8+ T cells from peripheral blood mononuclear cells, collected before pregnancy. This TCR was recovered from a female donor with multiple sclerosis, enrolled in a pregnancy study. The chain recombines TRBV4-1 with TRBJ1-1, with 8 bases identical to TRBD1. This CDR3 is CASSLAGGAITEAFF. DNA for the CDR3: TGCGCCAGCAGTCTCGCAGGGGGCGCGATCACTGAAGCTTTCTTT.